A single T cell receptor beta chain is shown here with its context. Original handling: Estimation of nucleated cell counts relied on the amplification of reference gene primers. Data came from immunoSEQ multiplex PCR; TCRdb stores just in-frame clones and leaves some out. From that table come the V and J calls and clone size; the DNA was used to work out D and trimming. The repertoire has some 66,000 clones, 91% of them found once; the top ten carry less than 9.5%. This CDR3 has 13 amino acids. V shed 1 base and J shed 6 bases, with 9 bases lying between them. The data derive from a study of blood T cell repertoires in COVID-19. For the study at large: There were acute and convalescent COVID-19 samples, and they came from the United States, Italy and Spain. Nucleic acid was either cDNA or gDNA, and it came from T cells, B-cell-depleted T cells, or PBMCs.

The sequencing input was peripheral blood. The chain is built from TRBV12-3 or TRBV12-4 and TRBJ1-1, with D possibly matching TRBD1 (6 bases). The sequence came from a human donor in a cohort sampled during active COVID-19. CDR3 nucleotide sequence: TGTGCCAGCAGTTTAGTGTCAGGGGCTGAAGCTTTCTTT. As protein: CASSLVSGAEAFF.